Each of the 8 T cell receptor beta chains below was sequenced from the same sample in a study of blood T cell repertoires in COVID-19. Libraries were prepared by immunoSEQ multiplex PCR; TCRdb keeps only in-frame clonotypes and omits some of them. The sample contains 200,000 to 250,000 clones, under 90% of which appear only once. The sequencing input was peripheral blood. These TCRs come from a woman of 80 years or more with active or convalescent COVID-19.

The chain links TRBV5-1 to TRBJ1-2; D unresolved. The V gene's germline CDR1 is SGHRS and CDR2 YFSETQ. V dropped 3 bases and J dropped 8 bases, with 14 bases sitting between them. The CDR3 contains 13 residues. CDR3 bases: TGCGCCAGCAGCTCCGAGGGAAGCGCAGGCTACACCTTC. It translates to CASSSEGSAGYTF.

The J gene is TRBJ1-5, the V gene TRBV18; D remains unclear. The CDR3 runs 13 residues. The germline V gene has CDR1 KGHSH and CDR2 LQKENI. Trimming removed 3 bases from V and 6 bases from J, with 9 bases in between. CDR3 sequence reads: CASSPAGIQPQHF. CDR3 sequence (DNA): TGTGCCAGCTCACCGGCGGGGATTCAGCCCCAGCATTTT.

This chain joins TRBV5-6 and TRBJ2-3, with TRBD2 identical over 11 bases. The CDR3 loop spans 18 amino acids. Germline V gene lookup returns CDR1 SGHDT and CDR2 YYEEEE. Trimming at V came to 4 bases and at J to 6 bases, leaving 16 bases not matched to a gene. CDR3 sequence (DNA): TGTGCCAGCAGCCTCACTAGCGGGAGAATCTTGGGTGGGGATACGCAGTATTTT. This translates into CASSLTSGRILGGDTQYF.

This clone was counted only a few times. The chain carries TRBV27 and TRBJ2-1; no firm D call. CDR3 length: 14 residues. Germline CDR1 MNHEY, CDR2 SMNVEV (reference sequence). V was pared by 5 bases and J by 4 bases, with 12 bases between. The CDR3 region is CASSPAGRYNEQFF. The CDR3 DNA reads TGTGCCAGCAGTCCCGCTGGGCGATACAATGAGCAGTTCTTC.

The rearrangement links TRBV19 to TRBJ2-7, with a weak D call TRBD2 (6 bases). There are 15 residues in the CDR3. Between the trimmed V and J ends, which lost 0 bases and 3 bases, there was a span of 12 bases. Germline assignment: CDR1 LNHDA and CDR2 SQIVND (reference sequence). DNA for the CDR3: TGTGCCAGTAGTATAGAGCGGGGCGGAGGCTACGAGCAGTACTTC. It is translated as CASSIERGGGYEQYF.

The chain links TRBV21-1 to TRBJ1-1; the listed D gene, TRBD1, was not tested against the DNA. TRBV21-1 is termed a pseudogene. The CDR3 has 21 residues. CDR3 residues: CASSKVEQRSVTGGWCTEAFF. The CDR3 DNA follows: TGTGCCAGCAGCAAAGTGGAACAAAGAAGTGTCACAGGGGGTTGGTGCACTGAAGCTTTCTTT.

CDR3 region: CASSLRTSGRGADTQYF. The CDR3 coding sequence is TGTGCCAGCAGCCTTAGGACTAGCGGGCGTGGGGCAGATACGCAGTATTTT. The chain combines TRBV11-3 with TRBJ2-3; 11 bases are a match to TRBD2. CDR3 size: 17 residues. Trimming took 5 bases from V and 4 from J; bases not matched to a gene: 11. CDR1 is SGHNT, CDR2 YENEEA, per germline.

The rearrangement links TRBV5-1 to TRBJ1-5; possible D gene TRBD1, 6 bases. Germline CDR1 reads SGHRS; CDR2 reads YFSETQ. The V gene lost 4 bases and the J gene lost 3 bases, with 11 bases spanning the gap. The CDR3 is 14 residues long. The CDR3 is CASSPGQINQPQHF. Here the CDR3 DNA reads TGCGCCAGCAGCCCCGGACAGATCAATCAGCCCCAGCATTTT.